This TCR beta chain was sequenced in a study of blood T cell repertoires in COVID-19. About the research overall: From the United States, Italy and Spain came samples of acute and convalescent COVID-19. T cells, B-cell-depleted T cells, or PBMCs supplied cDNA or gDNA.

Original processing methods: Estimation of nucleated cell counts was performed using reference gene primer amplification. The table came from immunoSEQ multiplex PCR; TCRdb's copy has only in-frame clones and leaves some out. V and J calls and clone size are those listed in that table; D and trimming were worked out from the DNA. The sample lists 110,000 or so clones, roughly 90% occurring once. Germline V gene data show CDR1 as MNHEY and CDR2 as SMNVEV (reference sequence). The CDR3 runs 14 residues. V lost 6 bases to trimming and J lost 4 bases; unmatched junction nucleotides: 6. The chain uses TRBV27 and TRBJ2-7; 10 bases line up with TRBD1. The sample taken for sequencing was peripheral blood. The sequence derives from a woman aged 70-85 years who had recovered from COVID-19. The CDR3 protein is CASRTRDRGYEQYF. The CDR3 DNA reads as TGTGCCAGCAGGACCCGGGACAGGGGATACGAGCAGTACTTC.